A selection of T cell receptor beta chains follows, all from one sample in a study of T cell clonotyping in hematopoietic cell transplantation. Sequencing used immunoSEQ multiplex PCR; TCRdb keeps in-frame clones, though not all of them. The sample lists approximately 13,000 clones; about four fifths were seen once. Sequences were derived from PBMCs, sampled 100 days after allogeneic stem cell transplant. These receptors came from a female patient in her thirties or forties who had an allogeneic stem cell transplant from a related donor, so T cells may come from the graft donor. Some clones in this sample may be carry-over from other donors' samples. The CDR3 runs from the conserved cysteine through the conserved F or W. A D gene is named only where the DNA matches it firmly. Clone size is given for some rows only: seen once, a few or many times, or a class if the clone is expanded.

>14|NA|TRBV30|TRBJ2-2|TRBD2
TGTGCCTGGATGGACCCGGGGGGGACCGGGGAGCTGTTTTTT
CAWMDPGGTGELFF
>13|NA|TRBV29-1|TRBJ1-1|NA
TGCAGCGTTGGAGGGGAAGAGGGGACTGAAGCTTTCTTT
CSVGGEEGTEAFF
>13|NA|TRBV27|TRBJ1-2|NA
TGTGCCAGCAGTCCTACGGGGGGGCAGGGCTACACCTTC
CASSPTGGQGYTF
>16|NA|TRBV5-1|TRBJ2-5|TRBD1
TGCGCCAGCAGCTTGGGGGACACAGGGGGCAGGAAGACCCAGTACTTC
CASSLGDTGGRKTQYF
>14|NA|TRBV27|TRBJ2-2|NA
TGTGCCAGCAGTTCCGTGGGGAACACCGGGGAGCTGTTTTTT
CASSSVGNTGELFF
>15|NA|TRBV10-3|TRBJ1-5|NA
TGTGCCATCAGGGCCCAGGGAGGCAGGGAACAGCCCCAGCATTTT
CAIRAQGGREQPQHF
>14|NA|TRBV30|TRBJ2-1|NA
TGTGCCTGGAGTGTAGTGGGAGCTTACAATGAGCAGTTCTTC
CAWSVVGAYNEQFF
>13|NA|TRBV30|TRBJ2-1|NA
TGTGCCTGGAGTGTACGAGGGGACAATGAGCAGTTCTTC
CAWSVRGDNEQFF
>10|NA|TRBV5-8|TRBJ2-4|NA
TGTGCCAGCAGCTTAAAAACGGGGGACTTC
CASSLKTGDF
>17|NA|TRBV9|TRBJ2-1|TRBD1
TGTGCCAGCAGCTTAACAGGGGCTCGGGAAATATACAATGAGCAGTTCTTC
CASSLTGAREIYNEQFF
>15|NA|TRBV7-6|TRBJ2-1|TRBD2
TGTGCCAGCAGCTGGCCTGGACTAGCGGGAGGTGAGCAGTTCTTC
CASSWPGLAGGEQFF
>14|NA|TRBV30|TRBJ1-3|NA
TGTGCCTGGAGTGCCTCATGGTCTGGAAACACCATATATTTT
CAWSASWSGNTIYF
>13|NA|TRBV6-5|TRBJ2-7|TRBD1
TGTGCCAGCAGCCAAAACAGGGGAAACGAGCAGTACTTC
CASSQNRGNEQYF
>15|NA|TRBV5-6|TRBJ2-7|TRBD1
TGTGCCAGCAGCTCTGGGACAGGGACTTCCTACGAGCAGTACTTC
CASSSGTGTSYEQYF
>13|NA|TRBV30|TRBJ1-6|NA
TGTGCCTGGGACCGGGGCAGGGGTTCACCCCTCCACTTT
CAWDRGRGSPLHF
>14|NA|TRBV6-5|TRBJ2-7|NA
TGTGCCAGCAGTTATTCGCAGGGGGGGTACGAGCAGTACTTC
CASSYSQGGYEQYF
>10|NA|TRBV6-5|TRBJ1-6|NA
TGTGCCGGGGGACCGCCGGACCCCGTGTTT
CAGGPPDPVF
>16|NA|TRBV9|TRBJ1-2|NA
TGTGCCAGCAGCGTAGTGCTTTCGGGGCTGCATGATGGCTACACCTTC
CASSVVLSGLHDGYTF
>14|NA|TRBV27|TRBJ1-5|NA
TGTGCCAGCAGTTTCAGGGAAGGCAATCAGCCCCAGCATTTT
CASSFREGNQPQHF
>15|NA|TRBV19|TRBJ1-5|NA
TGTGCCAGTAGTCACCGGGCGAAACGGGATCAGCCCCAGCATTTT
CASSHRAKRDQPQHF
>13|few|TRBV25-1|TRBJ1-5|NA
TGTGCCAGCAGTGTTGGGCGGGGGCAGCCCCAGCATTTT
CASSVGRGQPQHF
>18|NA|TRBV5-1|TRBJ2-2|TRBD1
TGCGCCAGCACCACCCAGGTTACGGGACAGGGGGGAGCCGGGGAGCTGTTTTTT
CASTTQVTGQGGAGELFF
>13|NA|TRBV6-1|TRBJ1-4|NA
TGTGCCAGCAGTGAAGGGGGGGTTCGGGTACTGTTTTTT
CASSEGGVRVLFF
>14|NA|TRBV4-1|TRBJ1-1|NA
TGCGCCAGCAGCCAAGTTCAGGTGAACACTGAAGCTTTCTTT
CASSQVQVNTEAFF
>11|NA|TRBV30|TRBJ1-3|NA
TGTGCCTGGAGTAGAGGAAACACCATATATTTT
CAWSRGNTIYF
>12|NA|TRBV30|TRBJ1-6|NA
TGTGCCTGTGGGGACTTCAATTCACCCCTCCGCTTT
CACGDFNSPLRF
>13|few|TRBV2|TRBJ1-4|TRBD1
TGTGCCAGCAGTGGACAGGGGGATGAAAAACTGTTTTTT
CASSGQGDEKLFF
>14|NA|TRBV7-9|TRBJ2-7|NA
TGTGCCAGCAGCCCAAACATGAGAGCCTACGAGCAGTACTTC
CASSPNMRAYEQYF
>14|NA|TRBV29-1|TRBJ1-2|NA
TGCAGCGTTGAAGAAGGACAAATTAACTATGGCTACACCTTC
CSVEEGQINYGYTF
>15|NA|TRBV7-2|TRBJ2-5|TRBD1
TGTGCCAGCAGCCGGACAGGGGGCCTTCAAGAGACCCAGTACTTC
CASSRTGGLQETQYF
>12|NA|TRBV30|TRBJ2-7|NA
TGTGCCTGGAGTGTACGATCCTACGAGCAGTACTTC
CAWSVRSYEQYF
>12|NA|TRBV6-1|TRBJ1-4|NA
TGTGCCAGCAGTTTTTACCTGGAAAAACTGTTTTTT
CASSFYLEKLFF
>14|NA|TRBV5-1|TRBJ2-7|TRBD1
TGCGCCAGCAGCTTGGAAGTGACAGGGGGCGAGCAGTACTTC
CASSLEVTGGEQYF
>15|NA|TRBV11-2|TRBJ1-1|NA
TGTGCCACCGGGAGCCTACAGGGCGGGAACACTGAAGCTTTCTTT
CATGSLQGGNTEAFF
>13|NA|TRBV19|TRBJ2-7|NA
TGTGCCAGTAGTATAGGGTTCCTCTACGAGCAGTACTTC
CASSIGFLYEQYF
>14|NA|TRBV2|TRBJ2-1|NA
TGTGCCAGCAGTGCCGGGACAACGTGGAATGAGCAGTTCTTC
CASSAGTTWNEQFF
>17|NA|TRBV19|TRBJ1-2|NA
TGTGCCAGTAGTATAGATCTCCCAACAGGGCTCAACTATGGCTACACCTTC
CASSIDLPTGLNYGYTF
>17|NA|TRBV11-2|TRBJ2-7|NA
TGTGCCAGCAGCTTAGAGGGTACCTTTAGCCCGTGGGACGAGCAGTACTTC
CASSLEGTFSPWDEQYF
>16|NA|TRBV5-1|TRBJ1-2|NA
TGCGCCAGCAGCTTGCGGAGCGGGCAGTTGGGGGAAGGCTACACCTTC
CASSLRSGQLGEGYTF
>15|few|TRBV29-1|TRBJ2-1|TRBD2
TGCAGCGTGTCCGGGACTAGCGGGAGGGGGGATGAGCAGTTCTTC
CSVSGTSGRGDEQFF